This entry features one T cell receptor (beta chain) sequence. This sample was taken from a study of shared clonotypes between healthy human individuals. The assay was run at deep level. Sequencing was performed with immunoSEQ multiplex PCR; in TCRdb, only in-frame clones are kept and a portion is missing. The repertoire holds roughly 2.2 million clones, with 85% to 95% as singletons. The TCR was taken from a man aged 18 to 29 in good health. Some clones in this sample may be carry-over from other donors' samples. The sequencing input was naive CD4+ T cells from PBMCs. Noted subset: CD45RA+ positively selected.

CDR3 nucleotides: TGTGCCAGCAGCGTAGGAGGCGGGAGCTACCGGGGGGAGCTGTTTTTT. Translation: CASSVGGGSYRGELFF. The chain combines TRBV9 with TRBJ2-2; TRBD2 matches 7 bases. CDR1 and CDR2 from the germline V gene are SGDLS and YYNGEE. The CDR3 spans 16 residues. V lost 0 bases, J lost 8 bases, and 10 bases stayed unmatched.